The clone carrying this TCR beta chain was detected a few times. Antigen: not known. Each CDR3 protein gets one entry after TCRdb re-called the RT-PCR reads with MiXCR. The sample carries roughly 520,000 distinct CDR3 sequences, roughly 27% recorded once. The record originates from a study of response to subunit inactivated influenza vaccine. Study results and caveats: There was a suggestion from the authors that each seasonal influenza vaccination recruits few new T cells.

This CDR3 region has 14 residues. With 0 bases removed from V and 6 bases from J, the gap between germline ends came to 12 bases. Germline V gene lookup returns CDR1 LNHNV and CDR2 YYDKDF (reference sequence). Here the sequenced sample was CD4+ T cells sorted from PBMCs, taken about 5 days after vaccination. This TCR was recovered from a man aged 50-59 years who received an inactivated influenza vaccine. This chain uses TRBV15 with TRBJ2-7; D unclear. Here the CDR3 reads CATSRDWAKSEQYF. The CDR3 DNA reads TGTGCCACCAGCAGAGATTGGGCCAAATCCGAGCAGTACTTC.